These 27 T cell receptor beta chains came from one sample sequenced in a study of shared clonotypes between healthy human individuals. The protocol was immunoSEQ multiplex PCR, while the TCRdb copy is restricted to in-frame clones and leaves out a portion. The data show roughly 2.6 million clones, over 85% seen once. Sequencing was performed on naive CD4+ T cells sorted from blood. Subset here: CD45RA+ positively selected. The receptors shown here come from a man younger than 35 in good health.

Notes on this clone: The identical CDR3 is also encoded by other nucleotide sequences in the sample. The chain recombines TRBV4-1 with TRBJ1-4; 10 nucleotides line up with TRBD1. CDR3 length equals 15 residues. V gave up 2 bases and J gave up 5 bases; unmatched junction bases: 2. Per the germline V gene, CDR1 is MGHRA and CDR2 is YSYEKL. In DNA, the CDR3 is TGCGCCAGCAGCCAACCGGGACAGGGGAATGAAAAACTGTTTTTT. Translating it yields CASSQPGQGNEKLFF.

V usage is TRBV5-1 and J usage is TRBJ1-1, with TRBD1 identical over 9 bases. The CDR3 has 16 amino acids. The V gene's germline CDR1 is SGHRS and CDR2 YFSETQ. J was trimmed by 4 bases and V by 4 bases; bases with no gene match: 11. CDR3 in DNA: TGCGCCAGCAGCCTTGGGACAGGGAGGGGGAGCACTGAAGCTTTCTTT. This codes for CASSLGTGRGSTEAFF.

In regard to this clone: At the DNA level, this CDR3 is encoded by other sequences in the same sample as well. The V call is TRBV15, the J call TRBJ2-7; 7 nucleotides line up with TRBD1. The CDR3 sequence is 14 residues long. Per germline, CDR1 LNHNV and CDR2 YYDKDF (reference sequence). Trimming removed 1 base from V and 0 bases from J; junction bases left unmatched: 0. CDR3 loop: CATSRGQGSYEQYF. The CDR3 bases are TGTGCCACCAGCAGAGGACAGGGCTCCTACGAGCAGTACTTC.

The chain employs TRBV2 and TRBJ1-6; 10 positions match TRBD1. CDR3 size: 13 residues. The junction had 3 bases not matched to a gene; V was cut back by 9 bases and J by 7 bases. CDR1 is SNHLY and CDR2 is FYNNEI in the germline V gene. The CDR3 DNA is TGTGCCAGTGTGGGACAGGGGAATTCACCCCTCCACTTT. Protein: CASVGQGNSPLHF.

This sequence joins TRBV18 and TRBJ2-3, with a weak D call TRBD1 (6 bases). In germline, CDR1 is KGHSH, CDR2 LQKENI. The CDR3 is 13 residues long. Between the trimmed V and J ends, which lost 6 bases and 5 bases, there was a span of 12 bases. CDR3 sequence reads: CASSSGAGDTQYF. DNA of the CDR3: TGTGCCAGCTCGTCAGGGGCCGGAGATACGCAGTATTTT. The full variable domain, with the rest looked up from reference TRBV18 and TRBJ2-3, is NAGVMQNPRHLVRRRGQEARLRCSPMKGHSHVYWYRQLPEEGLKFMVYLQKENIIDESGMPKERFSAEFPKEGPSILRIQQVVRGDSAAYFCASSSGAGDTQYFGPGTRLTVL.

The V call is TRBV9, the J call TRBJ2-7; the D is unclear. V was shortened by 0 bases and J by 0 bases, with 13 bases between the two germline ends. The germline CDR1 and CDR2 sequences are SGDLS and YYNGEE. This CDR3 is 16 amino acids long. CDR3 protein: CASSVGAAWDSYEQYF. The CDR3 DNA follows: TGTGCCAGCAGCGTAGGGGCGGCCTGGGACTCCTACGAGCAGTACTTC.

The chain has TRBV28 and TRBJ1-2; D not certain. Germline lookup yields CDR1 MDHEN and CDR2 SYDVKM. V was clipped by 4 bases and J by 4 bases, with 10 bases between them. The CDR3 is 13 amino acids. The CDR3 is CASSSPRFYGYTF. CDR3 in DNA: TGTGCCAGCAGTTCCCCCCGATTCTATGGCTACACCTTC.

This clone was seen only once. The J gene is TRBJ2-2, the V gene TRBV29-1; possibly TRBD2 for D (5 bases). V was cut by 6 bases and J by 1 base, with 18 bases left in between. This CDR3 region has 16 residues. Germline assignment: CDR1 SQVTM and CDR2 ANQGSEA. The CDR3 DNA is TGCAGCGTCTATGTGGGCGACGGGATGAACACCGGGGAGCTGTTTTTT. Translating it yields CSVYVGDGMNTGELFF.

The gene calls are TRBV30 and TRBJ2-7; D gene uncertain. This CDR3 has 15 residues. The V end lost 3 bases, the J end lost 2 bases, and 17 bases lay between the germline ends. Germline assignment: CDR1 GTSNPN and CDR2 SVGIG (reference sequence). For the CDR3, the DNA is TGTGCCTGGAGCGATCTGGAGATACCGACCTACGAGCAGTACTTC. It encodes CAWSDLEIPTYEQYF.

This chain uses TRBV11-2 with TRBJ2-1, with 9 bases aligning to TRBD2. The CDR3 length is 18 residues. J was trimmed by 2 bases and V by 3 bases; bases with no gene match: 11. Germline V CDR1 and CDR2: SGHAT, FQNNGV. The CDR3 DNA reads as TGTGCCAGCAGCTTCGGGATTAGCGGGAGATCGACCTACAATGAGCAGTTCTTC. Its protein product is CASSFGISGRSTYNEQFF.

A remark on this clone: This specimen includes other DNA sequences encoding the same CDR3. The chain carries TRBV5-1 and TRBJ2-7; maybe TRBD1 (5 bases). CDR3 length: 11 residues. V was pared by 0 bases and J by 7 bases, with 5 bases between. CDR1 and CDR2 (germline): SGHRS, YFSETQ. CDR3 DNA sequence: TGCGCCAGCAGCTTGGAGGGGGAGCAGTACTTC. Translated, it gives CASSLEGEQYF.

The V call is TRBV27, the J call TRBJ2-2; 14 nucleotides match TRBD2. The length of the CDR3 is 20 residues. From germline, CDR1 is MNHEY and CDR2 SMNVEV (reference sequence). The junction had 15 bases not matched to a gene; V was cut back by 6 bases and J by 3 bases. CDR3 in amino acids: CASSVYLGLAGGPDTGELFF. Here the CDR3 DNA reads TGTGCCAGCAGCGTATACCTAGGACTAGCGGGGGGCCCGGACACCGGGGAGCTGTTTTTT.

This chain joins TRBV9 and TRBJ2-1; 7 bases map to TRBD1. CDR1 and CDR2 from the germline V gene are SGDLS and YYNGEE. Trimming cost V 4 bases and J 3 bases; bases outside gene matches: 7. This CDR3 has 15 amino acids. The CDR3 protein is CASSFTGANYNEQFF. The CDR3 coding sequence is TGTGCCAGCAGCTTCACAGGGGCAAACTACAATGAGCAGTTCTTC.

The chain joins TRBV28 to TRBJ2-1; D is possibly TRBD2 (5 bases). Trimming removed 4 bases from V and 8 bases from J, with 18 bases in between. The germline V gene encodes CDR1 MDHEN and CDR2 SYDVKM. The length of the CDR3 is 15 residues. The CDR3 DNA sequence: TGTGCCAGCAGTTCCGGACTGGGGAGTTTGTATGAGCAGTTCTTC. This codes for CASSSGLGSLYEQFF.

This clone was detected only once. The chain couples TRBV6-6 to TRBJ2-3; the match to TRBD1 covers 7 bases. V was clipped by 5 bases and J by 4 bases; unmatched bases: 9. From germline, CDR1 is MNHNY and CDR2 SVGAGI (reference sequence). The CDR3 loop spans 15 amino acids. CDR3 region: CASSPGQAISDTQYF. For the CDR3, the DNA is TGTGCCAGCAGTCCTGGACAGGCAATATCAGATACGCAGTATTTT.

This clone appeared once. J is TRBJ2-3 and V is TRBV11-3; D perhaps matches TRBD2 (7 bases). CDR1 and CDR2 from the germline V gene are SGHNT and YENEEA. Trimming took off 5 bases at V and 5 bases at J, with 14 bases between the two ends. CDR3 size: 14 residues. CDR3 sequence reads: CASSPGGRRDTQYF. The CDR3 nucleotides are TGTGCCAGCAGCCCGGGGGGCAGAAGAGATACGCAGTATTTT.

The chain links TRBV30 to TRBJ1-5, with D tentatively TRBD1 (5 bases). Germline V gives CDR1 GTSNPN, CDR2 SVGIG (reference sequence). CDR3 length equals 15 residues. Trimming removed 3 bases at V and 1 base at J, with 13 bases between. The CDR3 loop reads CAWRVNGGSNQPQHF. CDR3 sequence (DNA): TGTGCCTGGAGGGTGAACGGGGGGAGCAATCAGCCCCAGCATTTT.

This clone was seen only once. The genes are TRBV2 and TRBJ1-2, with 12 bases identical to TRBD1. In germline, CDR1 is SNHLY, CDR2 FYNNEI. The CDR3 runs 18 residues. Trimming removed 7 bases from V and 3 bases from J; junction bases left unmatched: 15. Here the CDR3 reads CASTPLGTGGSYDYGYTF. In DNA, the CDR3 is TGTGCCAGCACCCCTTTAGGGACAGGGGGCTCGTATGACTATGGCTACACCTTC.

The genes are TRBV5-4 and TRBJ2-3; 9 bases are a match to TRBD2. V shed 4 bases, J shed 4 bases, and the junction held 7 bases outside the gene matches. CDR3 length: 15 residues. Germline V lookup: CDR1 SGHNT, CDR2 YYREEE (reference sequence). CDR3 sequence (DNA): TGTGCCAGCAGCCGGGCCGGGACTAGCTCAGATACGCAGTATTTT. Protein sequence: CASSRAGTSSDTQYF.

The J gene is TRBJ2-2, the V gene TRBV10-3; TRBD2 might be the D (6 bases). Germline CDR1 and CDR2: ENHRY and SYGVKD. V gave up 4 bases and J gave up 0 bases, with 15 bases separating them. This CDR3 is 17 amino acids long. The CDR3 loop reads CAISGSRRGSNTGELFF. DNA for the CDR3: TGTGCCATCAGTGGGAGTAGGCGGGGTTCGAACACCGGGGAGCTGTTTTTT.

The CDR3, as DNA: TGTGCCAGCAGCGAGTATGGGAAAACCTACGAGCAGTACTTC. Amino acid sequence: CASSEYGKTYEQYF. The rearrangement uses TRBV11-2 and TRBJ2-7; D is ambiguous. The CDR3 has 14 amino acids. V was clipped by 5 bases and J by 2 bases, with 13 bases between them. The V gene's germline CDR1 is SGHAT and CDR2 FQNNGV.

Concerning this clone itself: Within the sample, other DNA sequences also encode this same CDR3. This sequence joins TRBV27 and TRBJ1-2, with TRBD1 matching 7 bases. V lost 6 bases and J lost 4; bases outside the gene matches: 5. This CDR3 has 13 amino acids. Germline V CDR1 and CDR2: MNHEY, SMNVEV (reference sequence). The CDR3 sequence: CASSPRGTYGYTF. CDR3 DNA: TGTGCCAGCAGCCCCAGGGGGACCTATGGCTACACCTTC.

The chain uses TRBV18 and TRBJ1-4; tentatively, D is TRBD1 (5 bases). The V end was cut by 3 bases, the J end by 4 bases, with 15 bases between. CDR3 length: 16 amino acids. Per germline, CDR1 KGHSH and CDR2 LQKENI. DNA for the CDR3: TGTGCCAGCTCACCCTCCGGTTGGGGGAGTAATGAAAAACTGTTTTTT. Translation gives CASSPSGWGSNEKLFF.

V gene TRBV30 combines with J gene TRBJ1-2; D not resolved. Trimming shortened V by 8 bases and J by 7 bases, and 14 bases separated the two germline ends. The CDR3 runs to 11 residues. Germline V gene sequence: CDR1 GTSNPN, CDR2 SVGIG (reference sequence). The CDR3 protein is CAGGLAAGYTF. CDR3 DNA sequence: TGTGCCGGAGGGTTGGCTGCTGGCTACACCTTC.

The rearrangement joins TRBV9 to TRBJ2-7; a possible D gene is TRBD2 (5 bases). Trimming pared 0 bases from V and 2 bases from J, leaving 12 bases between. Looked up from germline, CDR1 is SGDLS and CDR2 is YYNGEE. The CDR3 is 15 amino acids. The CDR3 is CASSVAHGVAYEQYF. The CDR3 region has the DNA TGTGCCAGCAGCGTAGCTCACGGGGTCGCCTACGAGCAGTACTTC.

This clone has only one observation. The chain recombines TRBV9 with TRBJ2-5, with 15 nucleotides matching TRBD2. The CDR3 has 17 residues. The germline CDR1 and CDR2 sequences are SGDLS and YYNGEE. Losses at the gene ends were 3 bases for V and 3 bases for J; bases not matched to a gene: 6. The CDR3 DNA reads TGTGCCAGCAGCGCGGGGACTAGCGGGGGGACAAAAGAGACCCAGTACTTC. Translated: CASSAGTSGGTKETQYF.

The chain recombines TRBV5-4 with TRBJ1-4; a weak D match, TRBD1 (6 bases). The CDR3 is 15 residues long. Germline V gives CDR1 SGHNT, CDR2 YYREEE (reference sequence). Trimming stripped 5 bases from V and 2 bases from J, with 13 bases between. This CDR3 reads CASSSGDNTNEKLFF. The CDR3 DNA is TGTGCCAGCAGTTCCGGGGACAATACTAATGAAAAACTGTTTTTT. The full variable domain, in which reference TRBV5-4 and TRBJ1-4 provide the parts outside the CDR3, is ETGVTQSPTHLIKTRGQQVTLRCSSQSGHNTVSWYQQALGQGPQFIFQYYREEENGRGNFPPRFSGLQFPNYSSELNVNALELDDSALYLCASSSGDNTNEKLFFGSGTQLSVL.